These 23 T cell receptor beta chains were all obtained from the same sample, sequenced in a study of cytomegalovirus exposure and HLA in healthy donors. A multiplex PCR was run with 60 Vbeta primers and 13 Jbeta primers. Sequencing used immunoSEQ multiplex PCR; TCRdb keeps in-frame clones, though not all of them. The sample lists approximately 140,000 clones, around 74% occurring once. The sequenced sample consisted of PBMCs. Receptors were obtained from a man between 45 and 60 years old in good health and CMV-seropositive.

The chain joins TRBV15 to TRBJ1-5, with TRBD1 as a possible D gene (6 bases). The V and J ends lost 5 bases and 0 bases respectively, with 14 bases between them. The CDR3 extends over 16 amino acids. Germline values: CDR1 LNHNV, CDR2 YYDKDF (reference sequence). The CDR3 region is CATSSPQGGSNQPQHF. The DNA of the CDR3 is TGTGCCACCAGCTCCCCACAGGGCGGTAGCAATCAGCCCCAGCATTTT. The full variable domain, its missing parts supplied by reference TRBV15 and TRBJ1-5, is DAMVIQNPRYQVTQFGKPVTLSCSQTLNHNVMYWYQQKSSQAPKLLFHYYDKDFNNEADTPDNFQSRRPNTSFCFLDIRSPGLGDTAMYLCATSSPQGGSNQPQHFGDGTRLSIL.

This chain joins TRBV9 and TRBJ2-3, with 8 bases matching TRBD1. The CDR3 has 16 residues. Germline trimming cut 1 base from V and 3 bases from J; bases unmatched to any gene: 7. Per the germline V gene, CDR1 is SGDLS and CDR2 is YYNGEE. CDR3 nucleotide sequence: TGTGCCAGCAGCGTATCACGCGGGACAGGTACAGATACGCAGTATTTT. Translated: CASSVSRGTGTDTQYF.

This rearrangement joins TRBV2 to TRBJ2-3, with D uncertain. The germline CDR1 and CDR2 sequences are SNHLY and FYNNEI. The CDR3 is made up of 13 amino acids. Deletions cut 6 bases from V and 0 bases from J, with 7 bases between. CDR3 sequence (DNA): TGTGCCAGCAGCGCGGAAAGCACAGATACGCAGTATTTT. Protein product: CASSAESTDTQYF.

The V call is TRBV2, the J call TRBJ1-2; 12 nucleotides agree with TRBD1. The CDR3 totals 16 residues. Germline loops: CDR1 SNHLY, CDR2 FYNNEI. With 6 bases clipped from V and 4 bases from J, the junction kept 9 bases outside the gene matches. This CDR3 is CASSDRDRGQVYGYTF. CDR3 sequence (DNA): TGTGCCAGCAGCGATCGGGACAGGGGGCAGGTCTATGGCTACACCTTC.

The chain links TRBV30 to TRBJ1-5; D might be TRBD1 (5 bases). The length of the CDR3 is 14 residues. Trimming removed 2 bases from V and 3 bases from J, with 11 bases in between. Germline lookup yields CDR1 GTSNPN and CDR2 SVGIG (reference sequence). This CDR3 is CAWSLRQYNQPQHF. CDR3 DNA sequence: TGTGCCTGGAGTTTACGACAGTACAATCAGCCCCAGCATTTT.

The V call is TRBV27, the J call TRBJ2-7; D gene ambiguous. With 5 bases removed from V and 2 bases from J, the gap between germline ends came to 13 bases. Germline V gene data show CDR1 as MNHEY and CDR2 as SMNVEV (reference sequence). The CDR3 is 14 residues long. CDR3 in amino acids: CASSPRVLTYEQYF. CDR3 coding DNA: TGTGCCAGCAGTCCTCGGGTCCTGACCTACGAGCAGTACTTC.

The V call is TRBV28, the J call TRBJ1-1; 9 bases are shared with TRBD1. Germline assignment: CDR1 MDHEN and CDR2 SYDVKM. The CDR3 has 14 residues. V gave up 7 bases and J gave up 6 bases; unmatched junction bases: 9. This CDR3 reads CASTPGDRVPEAFF. CDR3 DNA sequence: TGTGCCAGCACCCCGGGGGACAGGGTCCCTGAAGCTTTCTTT.

This clone came up once. The V gene is TRBV4-2, the J gene TRBJ1-6, with TRBD1 matching 8 bases. The V and J ends lost 5 bases and 8 bases, in that order; junction bases with no gene match: 5. CDR1 LGHNA and CDR2 YNFKEQ come from the germline V gene. The CDR3 is made up of 14 amino acids. The CDR3 spells CASSLTGVDSPLHF. In nucleotides, the CDR3 is TGTGCCAGCAGCTTGACAGGGGTAGATTCACCCCTCCACTTT.

Remarks on this clone: Relative to the germline gene, one junction end is altered; a read error may explain this. Other DNA sequences within the sample encode an identical CDR3. The V and J genes are TRBV4-2 and TRBJ1-1; possible D gene TRBD1, 6 bases. CDR3 length: 15 residues. Per the germline V gene, CDR1 is LGHNA and CDR2 is YNFKEQ. The CDR3 region is CASSQDIQGDTEAFF. CDR3 DNA: TGTGCCAGCAGTCAAGATATACAGGGTGACACTGAAGCTTTCTTT.

The chain employs TRBV7-9 and TRBJ2-1, with TRBD2 matching 7 bases. Germline V gives CDR1 SEHNR, CDR2 FQNEAQ (reference sequence). J gave up 6 bases and V 1 base, and 9 bases lay outside the gene matches. The CDR3 covers 16 residues. The CDR3 loop is CASSLGSAGVGNEQFF. The CDR3 DNA reads as TGTGCCAGCAGCTTAGGTTCTGCGGGAGTGGGCAATGAGCAGTTCTTC.

V and J are TRBV27 and TRBJ2-5; 7 bases map to TRBD2. The DNA end is more similar to TRBJ2-7, so the J call may be wrong. Germline loops: CDR1 MNHEY, CDR2 SMNVEV (reference sequence). This CDR3 has 15 residues. The CDR3 loop reads CASRRLRDYSYEQYF. As DNA, the CDR3 is TGTGCCAGCAGACGGCTCCGGGACTACTCCTACGAGCAGTACTTC.

The chain couples TRBV12-5 to TRBJ2-5; 9 bases align to TRBD2. CDR1 and CDR2 from the germline V gene are LGHNT and FRNRAP. This CDR3 region has 13 residues. V was pared by 0 bases and J by 7 bases, with 0 bases of the junction left unmatched. CDR3 loop: CASGLVAGGTQYF. Here the CDR3 DNA reads TGTGCTAGTGGTTTGGTAGCGGGAGGGACCCAGTACTTC.

The chain joins TRBV18 to TRBJ2-7, with TRBD1 matching over 10 bases. The CDR3 sequence is 15 residues long. The germline CDR1 and CDR2 sequences are KGHSH and LQKENI. J gave up 2 bases and V 3 bases, and 4 bases lay outside the gene matches. The CDR3 sequence: CASSPGTGDTYEQYF. In nucleotides, the CDR3 is TGTGCCAGCTCACCCGGGACAGGGGATACCTACGAGCAGTACTTC.

The chain carries TRBV2 and TRBJ1-2; unclear D gene. The CDR3 is 13 amino acids. V was clipped by 3 bases and J by 4 bases, with 9 bases between them. Per germline, CDR1 SNHLY and CDR2 FYNNEI. In DNA, the CDR3 is TGTGCCAGCAGTGAGGCAGAAACCTATGGCTACACCTTC. Its translation is CASSEAETYGYTF.

The chain carries TRBV28 and TRBJ1-2, with 7 bases identical to TRBD1. The V gene end was trimmed by 3 bases and the J gene end by 8 bases; junction bases not matched to a gene: 6. Germline CDR1 is MDHEN and CDR2 is SYDVKM. CDR3 length: 13 amino acids. The CDR3 DNA follows: TGTGCCAGCAGTTTGAGAGACAGGGAGGGCTACACCTTC. Protein: CASSLRDREGYTF.

The J gene is TRBJ2-7, the V gene TRBV23-1; 8 nucleotides agree with TRBD1. TRBV23-1 is labeled an ORF, and its function is uncertain. The junction had 8 bases not matched to a gene; V was cut back by 5 bases and J by 2 bases. The CDR3 runs 15 residues. CDR3 sequence reads: CASSTMTGVPYEQYF. The CDR3, as DNA: TGCGCCAGCAGTACAATGACAGGGGTCCCCTACGAGCAGTACTTC.

The V and J genes are TRBV28 and TRBJ1-1; TRBD1 aligns across 8 bases. Per the germline V gene, CDR1 is MDHEN and CDR2 is SYDVKM. Trimming removed 10 bases from V and 5 bases from J; junction bases left unmatched: 12. The CDR3 sequence is 14 residues long. CDR3 sequence (DNA): TGTGCCACCCTGGAGGGGCAGGGGGCGACTGAAGCTTTCTTT. Its translation: CATLEGQGATEAFF. The whole variable domain, filled in from reference TRBV28 and TRBJ1-1, reads DVKVTQSSRYLVKRTGEKVFLECVQDMDHENMFWYRQDPGLGLRLIYFSYDVKMKEKGDIPEGYSVSREKKERFSLILESASTNQTSMYLCATLEGQGATEAFFGQGTRLTVV.

For the CDR3, the DNA is TGTGCCAGTCAACGGGGAGGGCTGCCCGGCCAAGAGACCCAGTACTTC. This sequence encodes CASQRGGLPGQETQYF. The chain uses TRBV19 and TRBJ2-5, with 7 nucleotides matching TRBD2. Per the germline V gene, CDR1 is LNHDA and CDR2 is SQIVND (reference sequence). The trim removed 8 bases at V and 1 base at J, leaving 13 bases unmatched. The CDR3 length is 16 residues.

J is TRBJ2-2 and V is TRBV9, with D maybe TRBD2 (6 bases). The CDR3 is 18 amino acids. V lost 4 bases, J lost 3 bases, and 22 bases lay in between. Germline CDR1 SGDLS, CDR2 YYNGEE. The CDR3, as DNA: TGTGCCAGCAGCTCGGGACTTCCAAGGGCCAGTTACACCGGGGAGCTGTTTTTT. Its protein product is CASSSGLPRASYTGELFF.

The chain joins TRBV10-3 to TRBJ2-7, with 7 positions matching TRBD2. Germline assignment: CDR1 ENHRY and CDR2 SYGVKD. The CDR3 runs 13 residues. V dropped 8 bases and J dropped 2; count of bases not matched to a gene: 6. The CDR3 region has the DNA TGTGCCATCCTGCGGGAGCTCGCCTACGAGCAGTACTTC. This translates into CAILRELAYEQYF.

To note about this clone: The junction departs from the called germline gene at one end, perhaps through a read error. Other DNA sequences in the sample encode the same CDR3. The genes are TRBV25-1 and TRBJ1-1; possible D gene TRBD1, 6 bases. The CDR3 has 15 amino acids. The germline CDR1 and CDR2 sequences are MGHDK and SYGVNS. CDR3 nucleotides: TGCGCCAGCAGTAACCACAGGGCGGGGAACACTGAAGCTTTCTTT. This encodes CASSNHRAGNTEAFF.

This clone is a singleton in its sample. The chain joins TRBV6-1 to TRBJ2-5, with TRBD2 matching 7 bases. CDR1 and CDR2 (germline): MNHNS, SASEGT. This CDR3 region has 14 residues. The junction had 3 bases not matched to a gene; V was cut back by 3 bases and J by 2 bases. CDR3 DNA sequence: TGTGCCAGCAGTGACGGGGGGTGGCAAGAGACCCAGTACTTC. Its translation is CASSDGGWQETQYF.

This chain links TRBV5-1 with TRBJ2-3; 10 bases match TRBD1. After removal of 7 bases from V and 5 bases from J, the junction contained 7 bases not matched to a gene. Germline V gives CDR1 SGHRS, CDR2 YFSETQ. The CDR3 covers 14 residues. The CDR3 spells CASRPTGGVDTQYF. The CDR3 nucleotides are TGCGCCAGCCGACCGACAGGGGGCGTAGATACGCAGTATTTT.